Sequencing of this TCR beta chain was carried out in a study of molecular identifiers for immune sequencing clone quantification (dated by TCRdb to 2016 to 2018). Study-level background: For a replicate experiment, RNA from around 20,000 or 100,000 naive CD8 T cells was divided into five aliquots, of which four were sequenced. CD8 T cells were used in a methods study to benchmark molecular-identifier clustering-based TCR repertoire sequencing (MIDCIRS) and TCR RNA copy counting.

V loses 8 bases of germline sequence and J loses 5 bases, and the interval between the two ends is 20 bases. The CDR3, cysteine through phenylalanine, is 15 amino acids long. The entry retains the CDR3 DNA only, 45 bases that are in frame from base 1. Libraries of naive CD8 T cells were built from around 20,000 to 990,000 sorted cells, with 10%, 30% or 50% of the purified RNA used. Naive CD8 T cells were FACS-sorted as CD8+CD4-CCR7+CD45RA+ on a BD FACSAria II into RLT Plus buffer. Detection sensitivity was tested by spiking Jurkat RNA equal to fewer than twelve TCR copies' worth into samples containing about 18,000-1,000,000 naive CD8 T cells. CD8 T cells were enriched using RosetteSep CD8+ T Cell Enrichment Cocktail and Ficoll-Paque, and the enriched cells then underwent ACK red cell lysis. Library generation was performed with PCR. Sequencing was carried out with a NextSeq 500. Bulk TCR libraries were made following a previously described method, with the TCR primers given in Table S5. Total RNA was purified with the Qiagen AllPrep DNA/RNA kit. Before any analysis, reads coming from multiple sequencing runs of the same library were combined into one pool. For the original study's pipeline: Reads were retained only if their TCR constant sequence matched exactly, and those retained reads were trimmed to 150 nt and grouped according to their 12-nt molecular barcodes. Reads in each barcode group were sub-clustered using a 15% Levenshtein threshold, and a quality-weighted consensus sequence was built for each RNA molecule. Non-functional sequences were discarded, and so were lower-count sequences lying one edit away from another sequence. Based on a fit of two negative binomial distributions, barcode sub-clusters having less than 20% of the maximum read count were discarded. TCRdb passed the public sequencing reads through fastp at Q25 and MiXCR, retaining productive beta sequences. A single entry per CDR3 protein holds the most common genes and DNA from its merged rows. The V and J calls follow TCRdb's processing rather than the paper's. This sample gives more than 450,000 distinct CDR3 sequences in total; approximately 25% of them show up just once. The ten largest clonotypes hold approximately 0.8% of the sample.

About this clonotype itself: It lacks a known antigen. No clone much larger than this one lies a single base away; base qualities are absent.

Overall results and qualifications from the work: The sizes of highly expanded clones could end up underestimated when identical TCR molecules share a barcode. When barcode sub-clustering was omitted, TCR diversity was inflated by chimeric consensus sequences, with chimeras reaching as high as 47%. The naive libraries included spiked-in Jurkat TCR RNA (roughly eleven copies' worth), and this Jurkat TCR RNA is not part of the donor repertoire. Modeling indicated approximately 3.2 TCR RNA copies recovered per cell, compared with 7.5 to 10 by digital PCR, which implies a capture efficiency of 25% to 35%. Even against a background of about 960,000 naive CD8 T cells, spiked-in Jurkat TCR RNA amounting to a single cell's worth was reported to be detectable. In CMV-specific effector cells, over 98% of molecules were held by clones above 20 RNA copies, whereas under 1% of molecules were held by such clones in naive cells.

This receptor was identified in a human donor in good health. Some libraries in this study had Jurkat cell RNA spiked in. Sample: naive CD8+ T cells from blood, with Jurkat cell RNA spiked in. Explained via the paper, the cell subset or site label denotes: FACS-sorted CD8+CD4-CCR7+CD45RA+ naive T cells. The sequence links TRBV5-3 to TRBJ2-1; the D region is possibly TRBD1 or TRBD2, each matching across 5 bases. TRBV5-3 counts as an open reading frame of uncertain function. CDR3 reads: CASSVRPGPDNEQFF. The sequenced DNA is TGTGCCAGCAGCGTGCGACCGGGACCCGACAATGAGCAGTTCTTC.